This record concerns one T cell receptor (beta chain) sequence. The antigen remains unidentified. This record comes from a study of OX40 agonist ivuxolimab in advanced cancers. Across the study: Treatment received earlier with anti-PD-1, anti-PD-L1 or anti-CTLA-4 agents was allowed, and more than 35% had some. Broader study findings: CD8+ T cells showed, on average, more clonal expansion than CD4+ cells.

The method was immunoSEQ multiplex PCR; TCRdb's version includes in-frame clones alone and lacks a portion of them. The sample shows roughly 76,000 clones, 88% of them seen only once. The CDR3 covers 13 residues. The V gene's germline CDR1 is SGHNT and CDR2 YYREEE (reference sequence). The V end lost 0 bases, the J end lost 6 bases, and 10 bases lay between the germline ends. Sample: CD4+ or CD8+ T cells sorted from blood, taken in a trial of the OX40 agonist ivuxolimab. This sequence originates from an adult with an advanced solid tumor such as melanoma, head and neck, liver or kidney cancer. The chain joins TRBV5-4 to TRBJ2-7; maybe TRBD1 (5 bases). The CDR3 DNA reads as TGTGCCAGCAGCTTGGAGCAGGGCGGCGAGCAGTACTTC. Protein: CASSLEQGGEQYF. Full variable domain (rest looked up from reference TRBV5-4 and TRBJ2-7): ETGVTQSPTHLIKTRGQQVTLRCSSQSGHNTVSWYQQALGQGPQFIFQYYREEENGRGNFPPRFSGLQFPNYSSELNVNALELDDSALYLCASSLEQGGEQYFGPGTRLTVT.